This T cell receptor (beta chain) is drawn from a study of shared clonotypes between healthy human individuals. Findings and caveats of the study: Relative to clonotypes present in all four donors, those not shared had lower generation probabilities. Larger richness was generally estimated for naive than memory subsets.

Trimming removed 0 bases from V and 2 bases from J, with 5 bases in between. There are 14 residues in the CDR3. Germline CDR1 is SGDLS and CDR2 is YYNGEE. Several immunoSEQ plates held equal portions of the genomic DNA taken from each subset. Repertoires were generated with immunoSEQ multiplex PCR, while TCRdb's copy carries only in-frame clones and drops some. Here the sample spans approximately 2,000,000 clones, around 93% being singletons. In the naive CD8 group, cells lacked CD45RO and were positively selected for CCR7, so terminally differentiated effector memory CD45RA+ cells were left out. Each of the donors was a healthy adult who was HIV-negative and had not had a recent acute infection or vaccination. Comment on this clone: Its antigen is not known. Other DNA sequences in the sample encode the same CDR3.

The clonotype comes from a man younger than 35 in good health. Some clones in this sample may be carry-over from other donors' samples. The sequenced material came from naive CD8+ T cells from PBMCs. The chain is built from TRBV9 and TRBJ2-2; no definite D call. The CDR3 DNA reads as TGTGCCAGCAGCGTAGGAGTCAACACCGGGGAGCTGTTTTTT. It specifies CASSVGVNTGELFF.